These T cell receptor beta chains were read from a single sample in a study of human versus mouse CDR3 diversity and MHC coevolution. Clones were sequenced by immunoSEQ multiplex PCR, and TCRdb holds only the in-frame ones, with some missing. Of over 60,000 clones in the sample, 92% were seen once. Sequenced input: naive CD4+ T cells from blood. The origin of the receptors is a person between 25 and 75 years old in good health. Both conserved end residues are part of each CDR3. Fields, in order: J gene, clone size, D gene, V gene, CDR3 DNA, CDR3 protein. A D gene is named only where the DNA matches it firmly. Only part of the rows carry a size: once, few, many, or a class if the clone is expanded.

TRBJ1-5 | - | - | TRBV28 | TGTGCCAGCAGGGGGGGGGTGGGTCAGCCCCAGCATTTT | CASRGGVGQPQHF
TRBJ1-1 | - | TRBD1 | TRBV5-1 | TGCGCCAGTTCGGACAGGGGCGATCGTGAAGCTTTCTTT | CASSDRGDREAFF
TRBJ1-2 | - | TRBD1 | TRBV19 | TGTGCCAGTGCCCCGACAGGGGGCGCATATGGCTACACCTTC | CASAPTGGAYGYTF
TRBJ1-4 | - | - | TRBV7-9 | TGTGCCAGCAGCGCCAAGGAGGTTTCAACTAATGAAAAACTGTTTTTT | CASSAKEVSTNEKLFF
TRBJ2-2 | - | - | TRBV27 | TGTGCCAGCAGCCCCCTCACCGGGGAGCTGTTTTTT | CASSPLTGELFF
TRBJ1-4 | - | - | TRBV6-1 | TGTGCCAGCAGTGAAGTACTCAGGGCATGGGAAAAACTGTTTTTT | CASSEVLRAWEKLFF
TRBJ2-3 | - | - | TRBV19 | TGTGCCAGTAGTATGGGCCGCCTAGCCCCCACAGATACGCAGTATTTT | CASSMGRLAPTDTQYF
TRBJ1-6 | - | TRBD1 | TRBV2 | TGTGCCAGTACACCGGACAGGGTGAACTATAATTCACCCCTCCACTTT | CASTPDRVNYNSPLHF
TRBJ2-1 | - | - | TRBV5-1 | TGCGCCAGCAGCTTGCCCCAAGCTCCCCACAATGAGCAGTTCTTC | CASSLPQAPHNEQFF
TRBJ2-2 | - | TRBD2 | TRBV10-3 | TGTGCCATCAGTGAGTCGATGGTGGGACTAGCAACGAACACCGGGGAGCTGTTTTTT | CAISESMVGLATNTGELFF
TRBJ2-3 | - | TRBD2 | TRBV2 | TGTGCCAGCAGCCGGACTAGCGGGGGACCTACCTCTAGCACAGATACGCAGTATTTT | CASSRTSGGPTSSTDTQYF
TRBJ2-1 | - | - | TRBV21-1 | TGTGCCAGCAGCAAGGGGAATAGCGGGAGTGTTACCTACAATGAGCAGTTCTTC | CASSKGNSGSVTYNEQFF
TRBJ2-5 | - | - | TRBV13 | TGTGCCAGCAGCTTAAGGGGCCAATACGTCGAGACCCAGTACTTC | CASSLRGQYVETQYF
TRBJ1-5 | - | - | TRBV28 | TGTGCCAGCAGTTTTGGCATAATCAATCAGCCCCAGCATTTT | CASSFGIINQPQHF
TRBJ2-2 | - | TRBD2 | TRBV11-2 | TGTGCCAGCAGCTGGACTAGCGGGAGCACCGGGGAGCTGTTTTTT | CASSWTSGSTGELFF
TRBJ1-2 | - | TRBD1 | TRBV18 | TGTGCCAGCTCTCCCGGGACAGGGAATGACTACACCTTC | CASSPGTGNDYTF
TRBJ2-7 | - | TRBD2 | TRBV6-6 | TGTGCCAGCAGTTACTCGACGCTAGCGGGAGTTAAGTACTTC | CASSYSTLAGVKYF
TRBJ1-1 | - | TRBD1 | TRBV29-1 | TGCAGCGCAACAGGGGCGGGCACTGAAGCTTTCTTT | CSATGAGTEAFF
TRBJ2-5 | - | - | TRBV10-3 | TGTGCCATCAGTGAGCGACAGGGAGGAGAGACCCAGTACTTC | CAISERQGGETQYF
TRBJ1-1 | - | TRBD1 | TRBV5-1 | TGCGCCAGCAGCCTGGACAGGGGTAAGACTGAAGCTTTCTTT | CASSLDRGKTEAFF
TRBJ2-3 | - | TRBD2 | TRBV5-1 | TGCGCCAGCAGCTTGGATCCTAGCGGGGTGACAGATACGCAGTATTTT | CASSLDPSGVTDTQYF
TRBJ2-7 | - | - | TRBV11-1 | TGTGCCAGCAGCTTAAAGCTGTTTAGCTCCTACGAGCAGTACTTC | CASSLKLFSSYEQYF
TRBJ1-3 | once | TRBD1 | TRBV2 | TGTGCCTGCAGCAGGACAGGGGGCGGTGGAAACACCATATATTTT | CACSRTGGGGNTIYF
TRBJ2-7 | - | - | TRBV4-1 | TGCGCCAGCAGCCAATTCGGAGTAGCCGAGTCCTACGAGCAGTACTTC | CASSQFGVAESYEQYF
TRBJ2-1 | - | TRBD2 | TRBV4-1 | TGCGCCAGCAGCCAAGCACTAGCGGGAATTGCATACAATGAGCAGTTCTTC | CASSQALAGIAYNEQFF
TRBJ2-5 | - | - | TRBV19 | TGTGCCAGTAGTATAATTGGAGGAAAAGAGACCCAGTACTTC | CASSIIGGKETQYF
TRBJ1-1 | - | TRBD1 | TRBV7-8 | TGTGCCAGCAGCATTGACGGGGACAGGTCCCGGGACACTGAAGCTTTCTTT | CASSIDGDRSRDTEAFF